This TCR beta chain was profiled in a study of lung T cells in sarcoidosis with Löfgren's syndrome. Overall study context: Repertoire analyses centered on Löfgren's syndrome patients.

The CDR3 totals 14 residues. V lost 3 bases, J lost 0 bases, and 9 bases lay in between. This clonotype was counted at least ten times. The target antigen is unknown. One entry per CDR3 protein, called by TCRdb with MiXCR from the reads. Of thousands of distinct CDR3 sequences listed, about 20% are singletons. Study conclusions and caveats: These T cells possibly recognize a putative, unidentified sarcoidosis-associated antigen.

This clonotype was sampled from a human donor with sarcoidosis (Löfgren's syndrome or another form), or a control subject (not recorded which). Sequenced input: CD4+ T cells from bronchoalveolar lavage. This chain joins TRBV12-3 or TRBV12-4 and TRBJ2-7; D unclear. This CDR3 reads CASSFGPGSYEQYF. The DNA of the CDR3 is TGTGCCAGCAGTTTTGGGCCAGGCTCCTACGAGCAGTACTTC.